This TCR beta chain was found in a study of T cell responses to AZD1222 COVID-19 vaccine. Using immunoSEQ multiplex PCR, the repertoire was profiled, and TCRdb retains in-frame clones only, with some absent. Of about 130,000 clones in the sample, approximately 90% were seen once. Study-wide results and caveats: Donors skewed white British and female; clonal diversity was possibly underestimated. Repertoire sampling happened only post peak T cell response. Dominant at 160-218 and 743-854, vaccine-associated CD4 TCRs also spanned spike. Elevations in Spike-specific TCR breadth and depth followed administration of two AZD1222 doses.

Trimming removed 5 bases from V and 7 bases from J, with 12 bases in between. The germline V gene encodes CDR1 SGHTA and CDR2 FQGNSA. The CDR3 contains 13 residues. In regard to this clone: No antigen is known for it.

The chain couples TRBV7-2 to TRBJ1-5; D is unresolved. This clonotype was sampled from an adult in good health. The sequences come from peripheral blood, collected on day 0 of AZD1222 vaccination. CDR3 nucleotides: TGTGCCAGCAGCGGGTTCCTAGGACAGCCCCAGCATTTT. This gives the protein CASSGFLGQPQHF.